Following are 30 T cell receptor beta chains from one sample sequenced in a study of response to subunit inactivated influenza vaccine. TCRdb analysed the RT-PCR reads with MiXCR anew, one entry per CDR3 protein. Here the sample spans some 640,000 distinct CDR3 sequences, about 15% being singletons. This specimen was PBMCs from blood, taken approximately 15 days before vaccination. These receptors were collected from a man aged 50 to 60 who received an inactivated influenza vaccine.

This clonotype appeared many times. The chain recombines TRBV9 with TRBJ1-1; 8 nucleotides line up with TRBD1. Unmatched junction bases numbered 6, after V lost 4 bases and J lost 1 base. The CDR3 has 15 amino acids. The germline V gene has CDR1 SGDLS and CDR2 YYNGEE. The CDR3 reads CASSPRDRPNTEAFF. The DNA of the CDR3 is TGTGCCAGCAGCCCCCGGGACAGGCCGAACACTGAAGCTTTCTTT. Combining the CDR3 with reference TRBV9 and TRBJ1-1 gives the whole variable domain DSGVTQTPKHLITATGQRVTLRCSPRSGDLSVYWYQQSLDQGLQFLIQYYNGEERAKGNILERFSAQQFPDLHSELNLSSLELGDSALYFCASSPRDRPNTEAFFGQGTRLTVV.

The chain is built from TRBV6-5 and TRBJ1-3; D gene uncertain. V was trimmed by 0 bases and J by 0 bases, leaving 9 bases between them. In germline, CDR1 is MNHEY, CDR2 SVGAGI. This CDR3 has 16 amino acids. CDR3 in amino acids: CASSYSREDSGNTIYF. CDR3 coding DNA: TGTGCCAGCAGTTACTCGAGGGAGGACTCTGGAAACACCATATATTTT.

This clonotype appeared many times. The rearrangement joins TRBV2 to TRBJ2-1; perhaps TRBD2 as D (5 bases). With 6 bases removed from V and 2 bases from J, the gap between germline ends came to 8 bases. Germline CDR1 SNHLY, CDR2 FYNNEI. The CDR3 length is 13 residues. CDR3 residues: CASRSGAYNEQFF. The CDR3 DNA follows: TGTGCCAGCAGGAGCGGAGCCTACAATGAGCAGTTCTTC.

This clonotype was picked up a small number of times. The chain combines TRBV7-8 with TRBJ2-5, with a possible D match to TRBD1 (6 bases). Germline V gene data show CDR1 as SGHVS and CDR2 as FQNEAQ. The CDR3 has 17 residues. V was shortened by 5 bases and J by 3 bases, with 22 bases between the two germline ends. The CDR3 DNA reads TGTGCCAGCAGCCCCCGGACAGCAGCCAACCTCGAAGAGACCCAGTACTTC. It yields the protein CASSPRTAANLEETQYF.

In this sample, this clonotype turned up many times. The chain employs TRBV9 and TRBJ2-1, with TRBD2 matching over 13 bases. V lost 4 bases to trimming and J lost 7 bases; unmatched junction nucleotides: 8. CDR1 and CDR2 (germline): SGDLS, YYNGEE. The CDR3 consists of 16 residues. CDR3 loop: CASSPTGTSGANEQFF. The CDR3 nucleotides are TGTGCCAGCAGCCCAACCGGGACTAGCGGGGCTAATGAGCAGTTCTTC. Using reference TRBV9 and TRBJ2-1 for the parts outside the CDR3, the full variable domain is DSGVTQTPKHLITATGQRVTLRCSPRSGDLSVYWYQQSLDQGLQFLIQYYNGEERAKGNILERFSAQQFPDLHSELNLSSLELGDSALYFCASSPTGTSGANEQFFGPGTRLTVL.

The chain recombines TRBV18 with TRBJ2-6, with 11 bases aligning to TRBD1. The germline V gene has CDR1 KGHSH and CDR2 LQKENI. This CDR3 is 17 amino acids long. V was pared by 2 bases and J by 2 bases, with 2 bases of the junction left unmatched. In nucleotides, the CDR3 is TGTGCCAGCTCACCAGGACAGGGGGCAGCTGGGGCCAACGTCCTGACTTTC. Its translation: CASSPGQGAAGANVLTF.

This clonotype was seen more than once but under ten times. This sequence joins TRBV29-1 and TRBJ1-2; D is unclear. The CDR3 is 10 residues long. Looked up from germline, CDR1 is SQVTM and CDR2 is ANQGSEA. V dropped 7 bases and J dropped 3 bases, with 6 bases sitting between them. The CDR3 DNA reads TGCAGCGCAATAGACTATGGCTACACCTTC. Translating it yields CSAIDYGYTF.

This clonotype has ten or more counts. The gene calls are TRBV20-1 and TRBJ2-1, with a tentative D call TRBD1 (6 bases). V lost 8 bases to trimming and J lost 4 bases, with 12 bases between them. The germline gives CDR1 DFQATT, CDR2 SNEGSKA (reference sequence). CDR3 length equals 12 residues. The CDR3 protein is CSWGQAYNEQFF. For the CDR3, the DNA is TGCAGTTGGGGGCAGGCATACAATGAGCAGTTCTTC.

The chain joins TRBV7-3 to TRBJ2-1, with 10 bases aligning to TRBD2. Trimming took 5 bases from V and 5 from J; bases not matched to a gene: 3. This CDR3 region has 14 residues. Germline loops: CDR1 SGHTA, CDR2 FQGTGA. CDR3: CASSGLAADNEQFF. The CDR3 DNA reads TGTGCCAGCAGCGGACTAGCGGCCGACAATGAGCAGTTCTTC.

The CDR3 loop reads CASSGGYNSPLHF. In nucleotides, the CDR3 is TGCGCCAGCAGTGGCGGATATAATTCACCCCTCCACTTT. The chain has TRBV10-1 and TRBJ1-6; D remains unclear. Trimming stripped 4 bases from V and 4 bases from J, with 5 bases between. Germline V lookup: CDR1 WNHNN, CDR2 SYGVQD (reference sequence). The CDR3 is 13 residues long.

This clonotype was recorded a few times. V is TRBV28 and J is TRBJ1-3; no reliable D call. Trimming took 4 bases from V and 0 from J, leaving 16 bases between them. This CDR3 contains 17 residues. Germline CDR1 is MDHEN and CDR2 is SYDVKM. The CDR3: CASSSRLKYSSGNTIYF. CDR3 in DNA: TGTGCCAGCAGTTCGAGACTGAAATATAGCTCTGGAAACACCATATATTTT.

CDR3 region: CASSRPGWLETQYF. The CDR3 region has the DNA TGTGCCAGCAGTCGACCGGGCTGGCTGGAGACCCAGTACTTC. This chain joins TRBV6-2 or TRBV6-3 and TRBJ2-5; D is undetermined. The germline V gene encodes CDR1 MNHEY and CDR2 SVGEGT. Trimming stripped 5 bases from V and 5 bases from J, with 15 bases between. The CDR3 covers 14 residues.

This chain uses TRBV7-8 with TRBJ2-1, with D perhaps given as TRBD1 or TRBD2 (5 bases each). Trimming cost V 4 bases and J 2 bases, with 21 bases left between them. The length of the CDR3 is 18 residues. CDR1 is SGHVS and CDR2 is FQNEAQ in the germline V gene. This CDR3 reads CASSSGREGRKTYNEQFF. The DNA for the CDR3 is TGTGCCAGCAGCTCAGGCCGAGAGGGACGGAAGACCTACAATGAGCAGTTCTTC.

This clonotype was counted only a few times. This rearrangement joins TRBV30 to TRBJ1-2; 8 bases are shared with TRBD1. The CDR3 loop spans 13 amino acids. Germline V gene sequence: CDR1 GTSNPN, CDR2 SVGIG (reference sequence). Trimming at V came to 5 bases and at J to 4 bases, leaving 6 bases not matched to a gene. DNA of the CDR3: TGTGCCTGGGCCCCAGGGGGCGCCTATGGCTACACCTTC. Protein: CAWAPGGAYGYTF.

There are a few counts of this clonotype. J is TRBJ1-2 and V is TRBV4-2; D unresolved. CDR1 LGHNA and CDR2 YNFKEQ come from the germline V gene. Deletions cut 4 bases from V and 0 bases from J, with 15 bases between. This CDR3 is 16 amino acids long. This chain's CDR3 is CASSPVGGPSNYGYTF. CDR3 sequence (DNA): TGTGCCAGCAGCCCCGTGGGCGGACCGTCTAACTATGGCTACACCTTC.

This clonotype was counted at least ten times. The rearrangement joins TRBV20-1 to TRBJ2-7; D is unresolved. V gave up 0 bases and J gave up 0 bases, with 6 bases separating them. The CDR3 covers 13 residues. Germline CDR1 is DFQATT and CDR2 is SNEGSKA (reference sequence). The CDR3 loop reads CSARDYSSYEQYF. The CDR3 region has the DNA TGCAGTGCTAGAGACTATAGCTCCTACGAGCAGTACTTC.

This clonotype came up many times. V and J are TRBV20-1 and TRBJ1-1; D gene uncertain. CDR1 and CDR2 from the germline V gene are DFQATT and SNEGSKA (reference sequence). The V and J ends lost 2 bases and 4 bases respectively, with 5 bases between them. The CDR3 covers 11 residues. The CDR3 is CSARSPTEAFF. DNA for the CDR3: TGCAGTGCTAGATCGCCCACTGAAGCTTTCTTT.

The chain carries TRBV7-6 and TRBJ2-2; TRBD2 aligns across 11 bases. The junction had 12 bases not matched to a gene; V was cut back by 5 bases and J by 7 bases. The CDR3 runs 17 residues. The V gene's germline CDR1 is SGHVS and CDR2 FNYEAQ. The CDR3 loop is CASSPLAGGGQIGELFF. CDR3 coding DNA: TGTGCCAGCAGCCCCTTAGCGGGAGGGGGGCAAATCGGGGAGCTGTTTTTT. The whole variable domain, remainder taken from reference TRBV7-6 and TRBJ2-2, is GAGVSQSPRYKVTKRGQDVALRCDPISGHVSLYWYRQALGQGPEFLTYFNYEAQQDKSGLPNDRFSAERPEGSISTLTIQRTEQRDSAMYRCASSPLAGGGQIGELFFGEGSRLTVL.

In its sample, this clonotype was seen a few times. The CDR3 sequence is CAISASGRLVGLYEQYF. CDR3 nucleotide sequence: TGTGCCATCAGTGCTAGCGGGCGGCTTGTTGGCCTGTACGAGCAGTACTTC. V usage is TRBV10-3 and J usage is TRBJ2-7; 8 nucleotides agree with TRBD2. CDR1 is ENHRY, CDR2 SYGVKD, per germline. The length of the CDR3 is 17 residues. V shed 4 bases and J 4 bases; nucleotides not matched to a gene: 15.

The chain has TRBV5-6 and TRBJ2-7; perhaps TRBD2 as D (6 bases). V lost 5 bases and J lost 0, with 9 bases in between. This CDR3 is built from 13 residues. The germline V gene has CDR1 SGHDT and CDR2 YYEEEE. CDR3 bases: TGTGCCAGCAGGCGGGACCTCTCCTACGAGCAGTACTTC. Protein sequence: CASRRDLSYEQYF.

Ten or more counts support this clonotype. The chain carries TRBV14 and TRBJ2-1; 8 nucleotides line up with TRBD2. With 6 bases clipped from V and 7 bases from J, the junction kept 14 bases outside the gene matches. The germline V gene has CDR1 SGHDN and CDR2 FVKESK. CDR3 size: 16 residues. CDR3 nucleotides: TGTGCCAGCAGACCCCTAGCGGGCCTATCTGGGAATGAGCAGTTCTTC. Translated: CASRPLAGLSGNEQFF.

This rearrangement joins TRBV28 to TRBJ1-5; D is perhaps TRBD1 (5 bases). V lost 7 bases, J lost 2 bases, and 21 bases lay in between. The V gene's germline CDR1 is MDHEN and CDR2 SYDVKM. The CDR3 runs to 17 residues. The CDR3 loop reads CASTSGQVGFGNQPQHF. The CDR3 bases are TGTGCCAGCACCTCAGGGCAGGTTGGCTTTGGCAATCAGCCCCAGCATTTT.

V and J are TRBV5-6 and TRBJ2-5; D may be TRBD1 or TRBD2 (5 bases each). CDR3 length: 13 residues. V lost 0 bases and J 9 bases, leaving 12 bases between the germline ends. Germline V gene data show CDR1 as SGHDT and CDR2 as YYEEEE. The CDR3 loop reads CASSLAGTEPQYF. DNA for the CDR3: TGTGCCAGCAGCTTGGCCGGGACGGAGCCCCAGTACTTC.

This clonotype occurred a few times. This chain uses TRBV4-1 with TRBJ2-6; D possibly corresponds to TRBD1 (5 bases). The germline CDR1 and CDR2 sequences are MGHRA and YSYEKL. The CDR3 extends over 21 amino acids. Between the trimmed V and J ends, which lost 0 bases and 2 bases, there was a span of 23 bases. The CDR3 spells CASSQETGYPLGSPGANVLTF. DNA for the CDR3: TGCGCCAGCAGCCAAGAAACAGGCTACCCATTGGGATCTCCTGGGGCCAACGTCCTGACTTTC.

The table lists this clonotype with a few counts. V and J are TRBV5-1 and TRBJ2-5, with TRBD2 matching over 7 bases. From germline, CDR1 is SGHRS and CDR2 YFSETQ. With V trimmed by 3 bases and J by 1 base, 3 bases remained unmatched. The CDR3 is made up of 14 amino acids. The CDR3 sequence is CASSSGGSQETQYF. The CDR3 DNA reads TGCGCCAGCAGCTCCGGGGGGAGCCAAGAGACCCAGTACTTC.

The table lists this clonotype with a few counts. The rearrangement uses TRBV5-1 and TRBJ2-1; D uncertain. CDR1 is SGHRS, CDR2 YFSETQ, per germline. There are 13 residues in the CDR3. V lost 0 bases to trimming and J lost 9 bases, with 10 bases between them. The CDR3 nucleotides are TGCGCCAGCAGCTTGGACCCTCACGGTGAGCAGTTCTTC. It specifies CASSLDPHGEQFF.

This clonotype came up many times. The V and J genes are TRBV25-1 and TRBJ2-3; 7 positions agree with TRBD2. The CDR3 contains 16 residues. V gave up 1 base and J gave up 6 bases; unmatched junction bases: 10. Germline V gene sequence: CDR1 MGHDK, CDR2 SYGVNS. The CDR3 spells CASSEWGGTAPDTQYF. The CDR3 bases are TGTGCCAGCAGTGAATGGGGAGGGACTGCCCCTGATACGCAGTATTTT.

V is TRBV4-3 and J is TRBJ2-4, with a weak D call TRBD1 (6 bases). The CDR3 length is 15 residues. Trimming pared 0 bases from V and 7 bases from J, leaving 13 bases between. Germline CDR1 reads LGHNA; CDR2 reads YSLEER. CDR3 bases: TGCGCCAGCAGCCAAGAAGGACAGCGAATGAACATTCAGTACTTC. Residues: CASSQEGQRMNIQYF.

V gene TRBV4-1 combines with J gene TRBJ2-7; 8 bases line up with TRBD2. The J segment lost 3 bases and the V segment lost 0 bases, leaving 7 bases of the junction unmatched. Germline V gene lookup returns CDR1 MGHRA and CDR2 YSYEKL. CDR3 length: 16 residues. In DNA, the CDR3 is TGCGCCAGCAGCCAAGATGTGGCTAGCGGGCTCTACGAGCAGTACTTC. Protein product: CASSQDVASGLYEQYF.

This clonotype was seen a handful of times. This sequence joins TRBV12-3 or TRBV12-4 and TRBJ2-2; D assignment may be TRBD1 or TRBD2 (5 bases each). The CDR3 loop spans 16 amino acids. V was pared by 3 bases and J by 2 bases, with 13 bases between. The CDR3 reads CASSFMGTVNTGELFF. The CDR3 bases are TGTGCCAGCAGTTTTATGGGGACCGTTAACACCGGGGAGCTGTTTTTT.